The present T cell receptor beta chain was sequenced within a study of shared clonotypes between healthy human individuals. Findings of the study overall: Among a few donors, approximately 4.6% of naive CD4 clonotypes were found in common. Few donors restricted represented genetic and exposure-history diversity.

The V end lost 2 bases, the J end lost 4 bases, and 12 bases lay between the germline ends. Germline V CDR1 and CDR2: SGDLS, YYNGEE. There are 14 residues in the CDR3. This clone was found a few times. Its antigen is still unknown. Only in-frame clones appear in the TCRdb table, and some are missing; sequencing was by immunoSEQ multiplex PCR. The sample carries roughly 2.2 million clones, less than 95% recorded once. The chain is built from TRBV9 and TRBJ1-1, with D maybe TRBD1 (6 bases). The receptor was derived from a man younger than 30 in good health. Some clones in this sample may be carry-over from other donors' samples. Sequencing used naive CD4+ T cells from PBMCs. Subset reported: CD45RA+ positively selected. The chain's CDR3 is CASSVAGASTEAFF. The DNA of the CDR3 is TGTGCCAGCAGCGTTGCGGGGGCGAGCACTGAAGCTTTCTTT. The variable domain in full, completed from reference TRBV9 and TRBJ1-1, reads DSGVTQTPKHLITATGQRVTLRCSPRSGDLSVYWYQQSLDQGLQFLIQYYNGEERAKGNILERFSAQQFPDLHSELNLSSLELGDSALYFCASSVAGASTEAFFGQGTRLTVV.